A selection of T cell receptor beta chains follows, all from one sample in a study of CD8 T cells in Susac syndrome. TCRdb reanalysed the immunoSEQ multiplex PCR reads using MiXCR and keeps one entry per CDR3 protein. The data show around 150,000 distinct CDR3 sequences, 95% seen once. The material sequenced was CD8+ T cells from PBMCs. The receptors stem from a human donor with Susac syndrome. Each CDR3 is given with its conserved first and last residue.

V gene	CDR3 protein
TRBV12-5	CASGLAGLNIQYF
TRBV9	CASSAEAFF
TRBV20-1	CSASTLSGPRPGDQPQHF
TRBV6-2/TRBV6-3	CASSYAGTGDGYTF
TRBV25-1	CASATDTQYF
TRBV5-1	CASRLDRGSYEQYF
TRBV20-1	CSVPTEISYEQYF
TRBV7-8	CASSLGLVGQPQHF
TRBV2	CASSEWGGIEQFF
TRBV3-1	CASSQGSNEKLFF
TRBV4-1	CASSHHLAGSSYEQYF
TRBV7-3	CASSDVGELFF
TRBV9	CASSPGGRGLGEQYF
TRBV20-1	CSARDRAGAYNEQFF
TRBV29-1	CSVDPGDTQYF
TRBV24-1	CATSDYRVETQYF
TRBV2	CASSARDRSTGELFF
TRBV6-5	CASSYSQGTTEAFF
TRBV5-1	CASSLVVGDIYNEQFF
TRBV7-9	CASSSLVQRDTGELFF
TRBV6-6	CASSTPGLGTGELFF
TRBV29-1	CSVVTDRGRGETQYF
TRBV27	CASSFGEGPLLEQYF
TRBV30	CAWSGDGEQFF
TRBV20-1	CSASPLGTRGAEYGYTF
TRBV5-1	CASSLGLGGSYEQYF
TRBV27	CASSSGQGGQPQHF
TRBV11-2	CASINGGPDYEQYF
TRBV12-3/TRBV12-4	CASSLPGLEAFF
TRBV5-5	CASSLRAGEGLGNEQFF
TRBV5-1	CASSLAYPGLADHAGQETQYF
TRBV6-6	CASSYSRLAGNEQFF
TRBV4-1	CASSQVSTSGSSNEQFF
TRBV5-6	CASSLNRRNTEAFF
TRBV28	CASSPLTDRLYGYTF
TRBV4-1	CASSQDGGGSYNEQFF
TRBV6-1	CASSADSASEKLFF
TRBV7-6	CASSLFGVYNEQFF
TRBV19	CASSTGAAAFF
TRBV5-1	CASSRPSVEIYEQYF
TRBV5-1	CASSPGLGQALSPSYEQYF
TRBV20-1	CSARDLSYTF
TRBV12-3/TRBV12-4	CASSIDRDQPQHF
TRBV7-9	CASSFGGVRNEQYF
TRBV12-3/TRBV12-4	CASSEDKYNEQFF
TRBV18	CASSPYSGTYNEQFF
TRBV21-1	CASTDRGMRNTGELFF
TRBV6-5	CASSYSAGGINQPQHF
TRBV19	CASSIDRPAYNEQFF
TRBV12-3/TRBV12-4	CASSFGRQGAGQPQHF
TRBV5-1	CASKIRREQFF
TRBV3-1	CASSPGRSGNTIYF
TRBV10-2	CATSSGRLPDTQYF